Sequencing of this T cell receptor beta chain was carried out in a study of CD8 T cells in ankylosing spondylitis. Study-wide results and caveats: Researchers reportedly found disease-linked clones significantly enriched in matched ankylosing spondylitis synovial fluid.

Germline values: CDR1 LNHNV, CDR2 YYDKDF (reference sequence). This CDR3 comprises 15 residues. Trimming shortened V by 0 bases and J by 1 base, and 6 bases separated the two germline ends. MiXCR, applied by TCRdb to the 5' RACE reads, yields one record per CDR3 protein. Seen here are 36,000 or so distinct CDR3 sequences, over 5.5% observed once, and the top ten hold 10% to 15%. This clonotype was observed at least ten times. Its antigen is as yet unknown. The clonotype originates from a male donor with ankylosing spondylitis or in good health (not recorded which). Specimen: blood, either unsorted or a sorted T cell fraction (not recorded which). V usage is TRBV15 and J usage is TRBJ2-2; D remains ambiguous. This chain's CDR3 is CATSRDIENTGELFF. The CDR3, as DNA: TGTGCCACCAGCAGAGATATAGAGAACACCGGGGAGCTGTTTTTT.